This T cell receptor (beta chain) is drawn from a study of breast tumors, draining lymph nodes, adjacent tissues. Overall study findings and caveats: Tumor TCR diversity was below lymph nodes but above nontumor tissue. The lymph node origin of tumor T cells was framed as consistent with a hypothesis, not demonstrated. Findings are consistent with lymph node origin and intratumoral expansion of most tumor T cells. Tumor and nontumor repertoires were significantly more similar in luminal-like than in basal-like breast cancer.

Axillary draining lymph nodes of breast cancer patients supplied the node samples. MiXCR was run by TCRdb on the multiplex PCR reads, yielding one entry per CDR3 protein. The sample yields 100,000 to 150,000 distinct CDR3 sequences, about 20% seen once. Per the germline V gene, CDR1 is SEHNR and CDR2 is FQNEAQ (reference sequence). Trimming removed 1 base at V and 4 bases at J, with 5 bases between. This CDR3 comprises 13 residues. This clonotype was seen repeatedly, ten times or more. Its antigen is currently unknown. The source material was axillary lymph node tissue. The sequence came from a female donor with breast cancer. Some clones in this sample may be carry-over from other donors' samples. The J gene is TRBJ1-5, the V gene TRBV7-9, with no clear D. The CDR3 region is CASSLGANQPQHF. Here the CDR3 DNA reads TGTGCCAGCAGCTTAGGGGCTAATCAGCCCCAGCATTTT.